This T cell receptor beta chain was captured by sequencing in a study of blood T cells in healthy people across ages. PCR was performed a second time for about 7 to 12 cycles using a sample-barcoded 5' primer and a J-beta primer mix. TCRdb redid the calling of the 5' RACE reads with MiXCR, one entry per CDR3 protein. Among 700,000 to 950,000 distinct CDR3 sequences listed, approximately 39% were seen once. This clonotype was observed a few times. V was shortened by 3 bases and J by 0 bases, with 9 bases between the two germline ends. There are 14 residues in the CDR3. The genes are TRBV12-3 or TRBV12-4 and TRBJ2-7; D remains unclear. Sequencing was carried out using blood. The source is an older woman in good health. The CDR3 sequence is CASSLATSSYEQYF. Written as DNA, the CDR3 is TGTGCCAGCAGTTTGGCTACCAGCTCCTACGAGCAGTACTTC.